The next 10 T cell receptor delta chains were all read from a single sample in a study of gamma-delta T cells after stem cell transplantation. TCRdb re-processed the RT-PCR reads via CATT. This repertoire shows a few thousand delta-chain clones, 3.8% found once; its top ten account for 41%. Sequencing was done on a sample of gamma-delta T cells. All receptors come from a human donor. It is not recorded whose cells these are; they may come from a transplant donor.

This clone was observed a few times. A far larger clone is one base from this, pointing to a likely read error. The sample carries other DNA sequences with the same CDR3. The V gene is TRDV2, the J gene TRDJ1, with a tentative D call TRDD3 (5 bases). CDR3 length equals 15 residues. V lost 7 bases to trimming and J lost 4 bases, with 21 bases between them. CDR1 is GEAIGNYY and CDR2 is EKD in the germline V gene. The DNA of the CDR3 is TGTGCCTGCCTAAATTTACTGGAGAACCGCGATAAACTCATCTTT. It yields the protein CACLNLLENRDKLIF.

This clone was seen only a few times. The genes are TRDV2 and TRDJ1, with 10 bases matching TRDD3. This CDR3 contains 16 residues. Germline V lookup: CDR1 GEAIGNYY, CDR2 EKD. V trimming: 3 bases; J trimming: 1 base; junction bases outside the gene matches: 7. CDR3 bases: TGTGCCTGTGACGGACTGGGGGATGAGGCCACCGATAAACTCATCTTT. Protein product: CACDGLGDEATDKLIF.

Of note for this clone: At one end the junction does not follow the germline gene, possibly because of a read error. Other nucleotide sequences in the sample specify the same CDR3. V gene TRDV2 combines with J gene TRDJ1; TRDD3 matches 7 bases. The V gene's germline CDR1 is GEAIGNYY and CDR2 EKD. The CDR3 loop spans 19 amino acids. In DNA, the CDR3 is TGTGCCTGCGACACCGTGTCTGGGGGCCTCCAAACGTACACCGATAAACTCATCTTT. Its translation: CACDTVSGGLQTYTDKLIF.

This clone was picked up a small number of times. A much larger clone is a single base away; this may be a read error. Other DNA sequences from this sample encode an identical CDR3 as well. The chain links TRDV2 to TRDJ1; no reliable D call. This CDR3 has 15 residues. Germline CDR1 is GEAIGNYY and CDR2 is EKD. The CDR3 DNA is TGCGCCTGTGACATTCTCCAGAGGGAATCGGATAAACTCATCTTT. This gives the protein CACDILQRESDKLIF.

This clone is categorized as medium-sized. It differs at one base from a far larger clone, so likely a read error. This CDR3 is CACDTVSGWGTPLRLLSWDTRQMFF. Written as DNA, the CDR3 is TGTGCCTGTGACACCGTGAGTGGATGGGGGACCCCGCTTCGTTTATTGTCCTGGGACACCCGACAGATGTTTTTC. The chain is built from TRDV2 and TRDJ3; 7 positions match TRDD3. This CDR3 region has 25 residues. The germline V gene encodes CDR1 GEAIGNYY and CDR2 EKD. Trimming at V came to 0 bases and at J to 1 base, leaving 26 bases not matched to a gene.

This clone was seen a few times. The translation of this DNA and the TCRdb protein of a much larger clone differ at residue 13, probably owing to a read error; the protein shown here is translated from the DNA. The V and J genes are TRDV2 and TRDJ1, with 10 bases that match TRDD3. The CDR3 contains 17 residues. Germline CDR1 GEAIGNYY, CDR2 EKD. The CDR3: CACDALLGDEYTYKLIF. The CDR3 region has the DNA TGTGCCTGTGACGCCCTACTGGGGGATGAGTACACCTATAAACTCATCTTT.

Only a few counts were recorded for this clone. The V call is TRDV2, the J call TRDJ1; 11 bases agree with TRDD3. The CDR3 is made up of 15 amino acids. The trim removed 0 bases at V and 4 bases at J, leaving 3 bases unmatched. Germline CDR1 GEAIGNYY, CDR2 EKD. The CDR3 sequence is CACDTVGDTNDKLIF. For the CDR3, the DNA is TGTGCCTGTGACACCGTGGGGGATACGAACGATAAACTCATCTTT.

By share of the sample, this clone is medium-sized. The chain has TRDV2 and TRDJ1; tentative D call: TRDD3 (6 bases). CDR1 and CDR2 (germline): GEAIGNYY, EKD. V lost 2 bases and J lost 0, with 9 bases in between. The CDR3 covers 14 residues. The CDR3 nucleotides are TGTGCCTGTGACAAAGTGGGGGACACCGATAAACTCATCTTT. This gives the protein CACDKVGDTDKLIF.

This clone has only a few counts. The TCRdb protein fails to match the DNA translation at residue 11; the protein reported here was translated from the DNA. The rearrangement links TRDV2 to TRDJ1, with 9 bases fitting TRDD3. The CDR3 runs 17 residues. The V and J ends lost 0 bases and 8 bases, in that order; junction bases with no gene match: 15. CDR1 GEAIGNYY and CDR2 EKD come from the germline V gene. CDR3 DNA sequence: TGTGCCTGTGACACCTTAACCACTGGGGGACACGGAGGGAAACTCATCTTT. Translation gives CACDTLTTGGHGGKLIF.

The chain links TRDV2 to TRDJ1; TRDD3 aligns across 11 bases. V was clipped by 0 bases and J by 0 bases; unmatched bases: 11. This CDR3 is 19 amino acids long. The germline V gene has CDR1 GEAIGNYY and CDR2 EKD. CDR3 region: CACDTWSVLGDRDTDKLIF. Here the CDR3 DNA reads TGTGCCTGTGACACCTGGTCCGTACTGGGGGATAGGGACACCGATAAACTCATCTTT.